Following are 15 T cell receptor beta chains from one sample sequenced in a study of blood T cell repertoires in COVID-19. Some clones are missing from TCRdb's copy, which holds only in-frame ones; the method was immunoSEQ multiplex PCR. The table shows roughly 250,000 clones, with 85% to 90% occurring only once. The sequencing input was PBMCs or T cells enriched from blood (not recorded which). Source of these receptors: a woman in her fifties or sixties who had recovered from COVID-19.

The chain has TRBV7-8 and TRBJ2-3; the match to TRBD2 covers 8 bases. Trimming at V came to 1 base and at J to 1 base, leaving 4 bases not matched to a gene. This CDR3 spans 16 amino acids. Germline V CDR1 and CDR2: SGHVS, FQNEAQ. CDR3 in amino acids: CASSLGGSGGTDTQYF. Written as DNA, the CDR3 is TGTGCCAGCAGCTTAGGGGGTAGCGGGGGCACAGATACGCAGTATTTT. Together with reference TRBV7-8 and TRBJ2-3, the CDR3 gives the full variable domain: GAGVSQSPRYKVAKRGQDVALRCDPISGHVSLFWYQQALGQGPEFLTYFQNEAQLDKSGLPSDRFFAERPEGSVSTLKIQRTQQEDSAVYLCASSLGGSGGTDTQYFGPGTRLTVL.

The chain has TRBV7-9 and TRBJ1-4, with no clear D. Germline loops: CDR1 SEHNR, CDR2 FQNEAQ (reference sequence). Trimming left V 1 base short and J 4 bases short, with 13 bases between. The CDR3 runs 16 residues. CDR3 sequence (DNA): TGTGCCAGCAGCTTAGAGCGGAGCTACGGTAATGAAAAACTGTTTTTT. As protein: CASSLERSYGNEKLFF.

V gene TRBV5-1 combines with J gene TRBJ1-6; 10 positions agree with TRBD1. CDR1 is SGHRS and CDR2 is YFSETQ in the germline V gene. This CDR3 has 17 residues. V dropped 4 bases and J dropped 10; count of bases not matched to a gene: 14. The CDR3 loop reads CASSGLRDRGGGSPLHF. The CDR3 DNA reads as TGCGCCAGCAGCGGACTCCGGGACAGGGGAGGAGGCTCACCCCTCCACTTT. The whole variable domain, remainder taken from reference TRBV5-1 and TRBJ1-6, is KAGVTQTPRYLIKTRGQQVTLSCSPISGHRSVSWYQQTPGQGLQFLFEYFSETQRNKGNFPGRFSGRQFSNSRSEMNVSTLELGDSALYLCASSGLRDRGGGSPLHFGNGTRLTVT.

The chain combines TRBV29-1 with TRBJ1-1; no reliable D call. This CDR3 contains 12 residues. Germline V gives CDR1 SQVTM, CDR2 ANQGSEA. V lost 5 bases and J lost 1, with 8 bases in between. The CDR3 sequence: CSVKLPNTEAFF. CDR3 sequence (DNA): TGCAGCGTTAAGCTTCCGAACACTGAAGCTTTCTTT.

This chain uses TRBV28 with TRBJ1-1; D unclear. The CDR3 is 13 residues long. CDR1 and CDR2 (germline): MDHEN, SYDVKM. The germline V and J ends were trimmed by 4 bases and 0 bases, with 6 bases remaining between them. The CDR3: CASSSTLNTEAFF. The CDR3 region has the DNA TGTGCCAGCAGTTCGACATTGAACACTGAAGCTTTCTTT.

Turning to this clone: The same CDR3 can be traced to other DNA sequences in this sample. The gene calls are TRBV3-1 (or the pseudogene TRBV3-2) and TRBJ2-2; 7 bases are shared with TRBD1. CDR3 size: 15 residues. Losses at the gene ends were 4 bases for V and 2 bases for J; bases not matched to a gene: 4. Germline lookup yields CDR1 LGHDT and CDR2 YNNKEL (reference sequence). CDR3 sequence: CASSPRDRNTGELFF. Written as DNA, the CDR3 is TGTGCCAGCAGCCCCAGGGACAGAAACACCGGGGAGCTGTTTTTT.

V is TRBV27 and J is TRBJ2-3; 13 bases match TRBD2. The CDR3 sequence is 16 residues long. V was clipped by 0 bases and J by 8 bases; unmatched bases: 5. In germline, CDR1 is MNHEY, CDR2 SMNVEV (reference sequence). The CDR3 here is CASSLSGGLAGSTQYF. The CDR3 coding sequence is TGTGCCAGCAGTTTATCCGGGGGACTAGCGGGAAGTACGCAGTATTTT.

J is TRBJ2-1 and V is TRBV4-1, with D unclear. The V end lost 5 bases, the J end lost 10 bases, and 12 bases lay between the germline ends. Germline CDR1 MGHRA, CDR2 YSYEKL. The CDR3 covers 12 residues. The CDR3 bases are TGCGCCAGCAGCTCTCAGCGCTCAGAGCAGTTCTTC. Protein sequence: CASSSQRSEQFF.

The CDR3 coding sequence is TGTGCCAGCAGTTTGGGGCTGAGGCAGTTCTTC. Its protein product is CASSLGLRQFF. This chain joins TRBV27 and TRBJ2-1; D is perhaps TRBD1 (5 bases). V shed 3 bases and J shed 12 bases, with 9 bases lying between them. CDR1 and CDR2 from the germline V gene are MNHEY and SMNVEV (reference sequence). The CDR3 is made up of 11 amino acids.

The CDR3 sequence is CASRTRDFSYEQYF. CDR3 nucleotide sequence: TGTGCCAGCAGGACCCGGGACTTCTCCTACGAGCAGTACTTC. The chain carries TRBV28 and TRBJ2-7; maybe TRBD2 (6 bases). V lost 6 bases, J lost 0 bases, and 12 bases lay in between. The CDR3 covers 14 residues. Germline values: CDR1 MDHEN, CDR2 SYDVKM.

The chain employs TRBV11-2 and TRBJ1-5; D call uncertain. CDR1 is SGHAT and CDR2 is FQNNGV in the germline V gene. V lost 3 bases to trimming and J lost 6 bases, with 9 bases between them. The CDR3 runs to 13 residues. CDR3 region: CASSLGRSQPQHF. In DNA form, the CDR3 reads TGTGCCAGCAGCTTGGGTAGGAGTCAGCCCCAGCATTTT.

The V and J genes are TRBV5-1 and TRBJ1-4; no reliable D call. The length of the CDR3 is 14 residues. The germline V gene has CDR1 SGHRS and CDR2 YFSETQ. V was clipped by 2 bases and J by 3 bases, with 8 bases between them. The CDR3 loop reads CASSFAGSNEKLFF. The CDR3 DNA follows: TGCGCCAGCAGCTTTGCGGGATCTAATGAAAAACTGTTTTTT.

The V and J genes are TRBV28 and TRBJ1-2; 8 bases fit TRBD1. The CDR3 is 14 residues long. CDR1 and CDR2 from the germline V gene are MDHEN and SYDVKM. Germline trimming cut 10 bases from V and 7 bases from J; bases unmatched to any gene: 14. CDR3 residues: CAIPKTNRGGGYTF. For the CDR3, the DNA is TGTGCCATCCCGAAAACAAACAGGGGGGGTGGCTACACCTTC.

This chain uses TRBV18 with TRBJ1-1; 10 bases map to TRBD1. The CDR3 spans 15 residues. Germline-derived CDR1 and CDR2 are KGHSH and LQKENI. Trimming removed 2 bases from V and 5 bases from J; junction bases left unmatched: 5. CDR3 region: CASSPGTGAGTEAFF. Written as DNA, the CDR3 is TGTGCCAGCTCACCAGGGACAGGGGCAGGTACTGAAGCTTTCTTT.

This rearrangement joins TRBV5-1 to TRBJ2-1, with 13 bases that match TRBD2. The CDR3 has 20 residues. Germline CDR1 is SGHRS and CDR2 is YFSETQ. The J segment lost 5 bases and the V segment lost 0 bases, leaving 14 bases of the junction unmatched. In nucleotides, the CDR3 is TGCGCCAGCAGCTTGGTCGTACTAGCGGGAGGGCCAGTGGAAAACAATGAGCAGTTCTTC. It translates to CASSLVVLAGGPVENNEQFF.